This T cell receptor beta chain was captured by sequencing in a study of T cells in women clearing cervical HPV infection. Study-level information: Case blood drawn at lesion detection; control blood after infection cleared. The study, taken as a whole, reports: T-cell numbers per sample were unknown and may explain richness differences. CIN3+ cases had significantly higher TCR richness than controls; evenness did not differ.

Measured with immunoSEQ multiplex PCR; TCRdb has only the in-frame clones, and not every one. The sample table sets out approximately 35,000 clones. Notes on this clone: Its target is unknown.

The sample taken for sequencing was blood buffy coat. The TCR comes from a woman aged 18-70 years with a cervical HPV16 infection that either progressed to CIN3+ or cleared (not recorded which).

Partial CDR3 DNA: TGCGCCAGCAGCCTCCTAACACCGGGACAGAGCCTTCAAGAGACC. Translating gives CASSLLTPGQSLQET. The full CDR3 is CASSLLTPGQSLQETQYF. This chain joins TRBV5-1 and TRBJ2-5, with TRBD1 matching over 7 bases. The CDR3 end lies 3 residues beyond the end of the read and is filled in from the germline J gene. Germline CDR1 SGHRS, CDR2 YFSETQ. The junction had 17 bases not matched to a gene; V was cut back by 4 bases and J by 2 bases. This CDR3 has 18 residues.